This T cell receptor (beta chain) was obtained from a study of blood T cell repertoires in COVID-19. At the level of the study: The United States, Italy and Spain supplied acute and convalescent COVID-19 samples. Sample material is recorded as cDNA or gDNA derived from T cells, B-cell-depleted T cells, or PBMCs.

Here immunoSEQ multiplex PCR was the method, and the copy in TCRdb shows in-frame clones only, minus some. The table includes roughly 97,000 clones, about 80% detected once. Input material: peripheral blood. This TCR was sampled from a woman of 80 years or more with active or convalescent COVID-19.

CDR3 bases: TGTGCCAGCAGCTTAAGGGGCAGGAACACTGAAGCTTTCTTT. It encodes CASSLRGRNTEAFF. The chain is built from TRBV7-2 and TRBJ1-1; a weak D match, TRBD1 (5 bases). Germline values: CDR1 SGHTA, CDR2 FQGNSA. CDR3 length: 14 residues. V was shortened by 2 bases and J by 1 base, with 8 bases between the two germline ends.